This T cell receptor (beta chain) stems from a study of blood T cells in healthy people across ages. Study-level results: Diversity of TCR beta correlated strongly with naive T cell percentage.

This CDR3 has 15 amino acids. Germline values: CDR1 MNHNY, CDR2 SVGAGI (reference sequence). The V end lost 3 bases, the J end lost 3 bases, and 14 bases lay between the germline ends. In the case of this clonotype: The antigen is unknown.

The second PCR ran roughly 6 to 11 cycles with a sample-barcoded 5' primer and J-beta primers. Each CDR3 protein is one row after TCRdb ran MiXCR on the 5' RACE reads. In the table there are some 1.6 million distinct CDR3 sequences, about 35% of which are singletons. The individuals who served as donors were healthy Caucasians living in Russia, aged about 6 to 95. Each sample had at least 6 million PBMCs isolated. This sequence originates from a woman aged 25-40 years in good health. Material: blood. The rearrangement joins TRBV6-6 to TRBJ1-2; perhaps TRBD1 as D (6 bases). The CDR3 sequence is CASSYYPRGDYGYTF. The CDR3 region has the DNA TGTGCCAGCAGTTATTACCCCAGGGGAGACTATGGCTACACCTTC.